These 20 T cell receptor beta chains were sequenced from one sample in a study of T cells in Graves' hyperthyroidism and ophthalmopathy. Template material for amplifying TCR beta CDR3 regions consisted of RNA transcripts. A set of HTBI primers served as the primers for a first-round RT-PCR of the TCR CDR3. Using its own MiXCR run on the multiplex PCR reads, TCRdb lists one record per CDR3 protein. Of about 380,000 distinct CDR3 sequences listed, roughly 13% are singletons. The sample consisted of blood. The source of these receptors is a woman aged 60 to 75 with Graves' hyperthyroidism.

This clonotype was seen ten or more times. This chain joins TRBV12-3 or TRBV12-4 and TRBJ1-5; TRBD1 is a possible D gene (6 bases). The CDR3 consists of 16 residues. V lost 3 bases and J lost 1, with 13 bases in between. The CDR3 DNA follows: TGTGCCAGCAGTTTTAGGGGACAAATGAGCAATCAGCCCCAGCATTTT. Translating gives CASSFRGQMSNQPQHF.

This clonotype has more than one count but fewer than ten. CDR3 loop: CAISEHREAKAFF. CDR3 bases: TGTGCCATCAGTGAGCATAGAGAAGCTAAAGCTTTCTTT. The chain links TRBV10-3 to TRBJ1-1; no firm D call. Germline CDR1 is ENHRY and CDR2 is SYGVKD. The CDR3 has 13 residues. V was clipped by 2 bases and J by 9 bases, with 13 bases between them.

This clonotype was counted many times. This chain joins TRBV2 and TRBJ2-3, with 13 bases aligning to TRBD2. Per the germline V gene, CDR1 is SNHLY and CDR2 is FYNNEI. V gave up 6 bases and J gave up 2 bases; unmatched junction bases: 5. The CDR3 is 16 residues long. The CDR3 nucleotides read TGTGCCAGCAGGGTGGGACTAGCGGGATACACAGATACGCAGTATTTT. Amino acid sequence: CASRVGLAGYTDTQYF.

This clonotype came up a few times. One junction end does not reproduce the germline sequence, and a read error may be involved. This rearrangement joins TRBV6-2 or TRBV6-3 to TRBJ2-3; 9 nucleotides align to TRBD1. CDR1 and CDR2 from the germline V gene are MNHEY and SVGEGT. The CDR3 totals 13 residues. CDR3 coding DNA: TGTGTCAGCAGCATGACAGGGGGAGATACGCAGTATTTT. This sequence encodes CVSSMTGGDTQYF.

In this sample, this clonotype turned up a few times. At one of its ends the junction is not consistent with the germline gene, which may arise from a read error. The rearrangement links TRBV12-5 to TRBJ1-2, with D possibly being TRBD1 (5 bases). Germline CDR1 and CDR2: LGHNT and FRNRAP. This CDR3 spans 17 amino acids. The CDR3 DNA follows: TGTGCTAATGGTTCGACGGTAACAGGTGATTCCTTCTATGGCTACACCTTC. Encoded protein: CANGSTVTGDSFYGYTF.

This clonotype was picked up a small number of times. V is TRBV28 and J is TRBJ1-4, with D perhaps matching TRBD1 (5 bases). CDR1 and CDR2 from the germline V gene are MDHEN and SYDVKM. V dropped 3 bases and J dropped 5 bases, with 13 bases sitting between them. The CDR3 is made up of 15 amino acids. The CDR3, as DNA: TGTGCCAGCAGTTTTGGCGGGACGAAGAATGAAAAACTGTTTTTT. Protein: CASSFGGTKNEKLFF.

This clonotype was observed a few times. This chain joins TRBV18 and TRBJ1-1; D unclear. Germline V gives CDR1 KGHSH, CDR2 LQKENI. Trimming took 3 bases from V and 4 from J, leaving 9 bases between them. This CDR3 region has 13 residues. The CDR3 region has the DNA TGTGCCAGCTCACCCGACATTGTCACTGAAGCTTTCTTT. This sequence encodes CASSPDIVTEAFF.

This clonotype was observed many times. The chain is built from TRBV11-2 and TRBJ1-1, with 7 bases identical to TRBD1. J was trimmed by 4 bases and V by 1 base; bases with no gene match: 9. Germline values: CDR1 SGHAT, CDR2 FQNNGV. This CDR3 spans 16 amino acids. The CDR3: CASSLGGTAPGTEAFF. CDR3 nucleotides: TGTGCCAGCAGCTTAGGAGGGACAGCCCCGGGCACTGAAGCTTTCTTT.

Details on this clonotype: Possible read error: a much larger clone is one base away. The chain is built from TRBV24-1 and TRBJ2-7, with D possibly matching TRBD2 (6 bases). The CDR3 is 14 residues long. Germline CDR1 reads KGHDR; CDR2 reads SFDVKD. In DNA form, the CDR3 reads TGTGCCTCCAGTGATTCAAGGAGGGTCCACGAGCAGTACTTC. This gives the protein CASSDSRRVHEQYF.

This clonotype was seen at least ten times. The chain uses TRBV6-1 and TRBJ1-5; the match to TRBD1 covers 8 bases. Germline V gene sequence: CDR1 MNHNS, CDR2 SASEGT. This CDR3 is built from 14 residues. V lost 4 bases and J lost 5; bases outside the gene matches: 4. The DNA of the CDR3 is TGTGCCAGCAGTGCGACAGGGGAGCATCAGCCCCAGCATTTT. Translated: CASSATGEHQPQHF.

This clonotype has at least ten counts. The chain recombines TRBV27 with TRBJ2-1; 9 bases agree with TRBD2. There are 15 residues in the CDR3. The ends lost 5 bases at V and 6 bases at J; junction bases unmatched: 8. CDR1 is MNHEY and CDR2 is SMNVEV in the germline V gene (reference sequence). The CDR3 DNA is TGTGCCAGCAGTCCGCGGGGTAGCGGGAGCAATGAGCAGTTCTTC. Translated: CASSPRGSGSNEQFF.

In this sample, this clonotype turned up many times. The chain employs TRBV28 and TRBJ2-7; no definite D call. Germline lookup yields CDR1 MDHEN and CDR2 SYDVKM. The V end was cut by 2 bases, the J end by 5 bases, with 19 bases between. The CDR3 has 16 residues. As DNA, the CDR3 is TGTGCCAGCAGTTTACGACTCTTAAAAGGCATCCACGAGCAGTACTTC. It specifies CASSLRLLKGIHEQYF.

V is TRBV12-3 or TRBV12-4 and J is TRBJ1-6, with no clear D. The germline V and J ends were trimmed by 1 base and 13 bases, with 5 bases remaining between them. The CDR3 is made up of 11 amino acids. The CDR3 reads CASSLGPPLHF. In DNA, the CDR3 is TGTGCCAGCAGTTTAGGGCCCCCCCTCCACTTT.

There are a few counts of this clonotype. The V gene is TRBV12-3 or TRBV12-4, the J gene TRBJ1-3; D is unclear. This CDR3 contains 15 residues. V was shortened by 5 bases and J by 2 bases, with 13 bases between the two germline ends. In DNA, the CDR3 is TGTGCCAGCAGTATCTACAGCGACGCTGGAAACACCATATATTTT. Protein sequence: CASSIYSDAGNTIYF.

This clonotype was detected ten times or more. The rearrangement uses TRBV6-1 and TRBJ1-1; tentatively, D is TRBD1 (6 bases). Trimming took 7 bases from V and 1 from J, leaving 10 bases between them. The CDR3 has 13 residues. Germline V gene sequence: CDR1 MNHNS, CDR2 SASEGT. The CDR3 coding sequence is TGTGCCAGCAAATGGGGGCCGAACACTGAAGCTTTCTTT. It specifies CASKWGPNTEAFF.

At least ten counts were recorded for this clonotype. The CDR3 DNA reads TGTGCCAGCAGCTTAGCGTTAGGCAGGGGGCTGCCAGATACGCAGTATTTT. Residues: CASSLALGRGLPDTQYF. V usage is TRBV7-9 and J usage is TRBJ2-3; 8 bases match TRBD1. This CDR3 spans 17 amino acids. Germline loops: CDR1 SEHNR, CDR2 FQNEAQ (reference sequence). The J segment lost 4 bases and the V segment lost 0 bases, leaving 9 bases of the junction unmatched.

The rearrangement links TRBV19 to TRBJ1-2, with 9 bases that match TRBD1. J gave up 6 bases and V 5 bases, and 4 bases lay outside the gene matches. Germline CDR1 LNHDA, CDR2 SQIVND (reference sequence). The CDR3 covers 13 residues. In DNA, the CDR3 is TGTGCCAGTAGTTCGTGGGACAGGGATGGCTACACCTTC. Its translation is CASSSWDRDGYTF.

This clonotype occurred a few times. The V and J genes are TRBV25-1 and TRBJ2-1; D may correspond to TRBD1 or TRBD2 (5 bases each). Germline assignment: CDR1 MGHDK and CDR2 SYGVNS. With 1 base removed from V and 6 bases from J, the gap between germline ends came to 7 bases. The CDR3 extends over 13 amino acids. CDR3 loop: CASSEFGGNEQFF. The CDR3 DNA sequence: TGTGCCAGCAGTGAATTTGGGGGCAATGAGCAGTTCTTC. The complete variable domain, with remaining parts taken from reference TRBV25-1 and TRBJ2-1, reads EADIYQTPRYLVIGTGKKITLECSQTMGHDKMYWYQQDPGMELHLIHYSYGVNSTEKGDLSSESTVSRIRTEHFPLTLESARPSHTSQYLCASSEFGGNEQFFGPGTRLTVL.

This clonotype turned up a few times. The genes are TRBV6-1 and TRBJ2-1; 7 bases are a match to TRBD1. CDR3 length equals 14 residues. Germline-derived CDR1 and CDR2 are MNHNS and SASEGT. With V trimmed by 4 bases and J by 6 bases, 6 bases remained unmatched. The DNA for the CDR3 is TGTGCCAGCAGTGGAGGGGGCAGTCGCAATGAGCAGTTCTTC. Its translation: CASSGGGSRNEQFF.

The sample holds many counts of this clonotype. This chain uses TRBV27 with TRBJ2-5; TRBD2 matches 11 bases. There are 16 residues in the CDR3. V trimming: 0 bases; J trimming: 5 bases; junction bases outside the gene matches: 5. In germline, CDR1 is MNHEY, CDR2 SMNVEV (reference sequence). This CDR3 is CASSLSISGREETQYF. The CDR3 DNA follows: TGTGCCAGCAGTTTATCGATTAGCGGGAGGGAGGAGACCCAGTACTTC.